Sequencing of this TCR beta chain was carried out in a study of identical twins. Findings of the study overall: Out-of-frame alpha sequences common to twins exhibited a surplus of low generation probability.

In its sample, this clonotype was seen a few times. The antigen is not known. TCRdb redid the calling of the 5' RACE reads with MiXCR, one entry per CDR3 protein. In the table there are 1.5 million or so distinct CDR3 sequences, around 33% of which are singletons. The V and J ends lost 1 base and 5 bases respectively, with 3 bases between them. Germline values: CDR1 GTSNPN, CDR2 SVGIG (reference sequence). This CDR3 has 11 residues. The genes are TRBV30 and TRBJ2-4; D is unclear. The TCR originated in a newborn girl in good health. Sequencing was performed on cord blood. This CDR3 reads CAWSGQNIQYF. The DNA of the CDR3 is TGTGCCTGGAGTGGACAAAACATTCAGTACTTC.